This T cell receptor beta chain appears in the sequencing data of a study of identical twins. General study points: Modeled out-of-frame TCR alpha sharing in monozygotic twins fell below observed levels. Zero-insertion analyses were open to partial confounding by invariant MAIT and iNKT cells. Fewer insertions characterized abundant cord blood beta clonotypes, whereas memory repertoires showed none.

CDR1 KGHSY and CDR2 FQNENV come from the germline V gene. The length of the CDR3 is 14 residues. V was cut by 4 bases and J by 1 base, with 10 bases left in between. Only a few counts were recorded for this clonotype. What it recognizes is unknown. It was template switching that added a universal primer site, and there were unique molecular identifiers on the cDNA. TCRdb independently ran MiXCR on the 5' RACE reads; one entry per CDR3 protein. Of fewer than 650,000 distinct CDR3 sequences in the sample, roughly 7.2% were seen once. This same sample was also part of a study on yellow fever vaccine responses in identical twins.

The chain couples TRBV16 to TRBJ1-1; D call uncertain. Sequenced sample: PBMCs. The receptor's source is a young woman in good health. The CDR3 protein is CASSRRSGNTEAFF. CDR3 sequence (DNA): TGTGCCAGCAGCCGGCGCTCGGGGAACACTGAAGCTTTCTTT. The entire variable domain, with the rest obtained from reference TRBV16 and TRBJ1-1, is as follows: GEEVAQTPKHLVRGEGQKAKLYCAPIKGHSYVFWYQQVLKNEFKFLISFQNENVFDETGMPKERFSAKCLPNSPCSLEIQATKLEDSAVYFCASSRRSGNTEAFFGQGTRLTVV.